These 28 T cell receptor beta chains were sequenced from one sample in a study of Graves' ophthalmopathy and Graves' hyperthyroidism. As the template, RNA transcripts were used to amplify TCR beta CDR3 regions. Second-round multiplex PCR came after a first-round RT-PCR that employed HTBI primers. TCRdb re-analysed the multiplex PCR reads in MiXCR, keeping a single row per CDR3 protein. Of 1 million to 1.3 million distinct CDR3 sequences listed, 36% are singletons. Input material: peripheral blood or thyroid tissue (not recorded which). These receptors all come from an adult man with Graves' hyperthyroidism.

The chain couples TRBV15 to TRBJ1-2; D is undetermined. The CDR3 is 13 amino acids. CDR1 is LNHNV, CDR2 YYDKDF, per germline (reference sequence). V lost 1 base and J 8 bases, leaving 11 bases between the germline ends. CDR3 amino acids: CATSRVGEEGYTF. The CDR3 nucleotides read TGTGCCACCAGCAGAGTTGGGGAGGAGGGCTACACCTTC. Using reference TRBV15 and TRBJ1-2 for the parts outside the CDR3, the full variable domain is DAMVIQNPRYQVTQFGKPVTLSCSQTLNHNVMYWYQQKSSQAPKLLFHYYDKDFNNEADTPDNFQSRRPNTSFCFLDIRSPGLGDTAMYLCATSRVGEEGYTFGSGTRLTVV.

The chain uses TRBV12-3 or TRBV12-4 and TRBJ1-4; the D is unclear. Trimming stripped 8 bases from V and 7 bases from J, with 17 bases between. CDR3 length equals 14 residues. Written as DNA, the CDR3 is TGTGCCAGCGGCACGGACGACGGGCGTGAAAAACTGTTTTTT. Translating gives CASGTDDGREKLFF.

This clonotype came up once. This chain links TRBV15 with TRBJ2-2; D unresolved. Trimming cost V 0 bases and J 5 bases, with 4 bases left between them. The CDR3 has 13 residues. Germline CDR1 and CDR2: LNHNV and YYDKDF (reference sequence). Here the CDR3 reads CATSRDTTGELFF. The DNA for the CDR3 is TGTGCCACCAGCAGAGATACGACCGGGGAGCTGTTTTTT.

This clonotype was observed many times. V and J are TRBV2 and TRBJ2-2, with TRBD2 identical over 11 bases. V was pared by 3 bases and J by 0 bases, with 6 bases of the junction left unmatched. The CDR3 loop spans 18 amino acids. Germline CDR1 reads SNHLY; CDR2 reads FYNNEI. CDR3 nucleotide sequence: TGTGCCAGCAGTGAGGACCTAGCGGGAGGATCGAACACCGGGGAGCTGTTTTTT. As protein: CASSEDLAGGSNTGELFF.

The chain is built from TRBV10-3 and TRBJ2-5; 9 bases are shared with TRBD1. This CDR3 is built from 14 residues. The germline V gene has CDR1 ENHRY and CDR2 SYGVKD. V trimming: 7 bases; J trimming: 5 bases; junction bases outside the gene matches: 8. The CDR3 DNA follows: TGTGCCATCAAGGGACAGGGTCGTCGGGAGACCCAGTACTTC. This encodes CAIKGQGRRETQYF.

This clonotype was seen ten or more times. This sequence joins TRBV12-3 or TRBV12-4 and TRBJ2-7; 11 bases agree with TRBD1. The CDR3 length is 15 residues. V lost 6 bases and J lost 1; bases outside the gene matches: 5. CDR3 sequence: CASSYGTGGSYEQYF. CDR3 coding DNA: TGTGCCAGCAGCTACGGGACAGGGGGTTCCTACGAGCAGTACTTC.

In the case of this clonotype: This may come from a read error, since a much larger clone is one base off. This chain links TRBV5-1 with TRBJ2-7; perhaps TRBD1 as D (5 bases). The CDR3 is 16 amino acids. Trimming pared 4 bases from V and 2 bases from J, leaving 19 bases between. Germline lookup yields CDR1 SGHRS and CDR2 YFSETQ. CDR3 protein: CASSIWGDRPPYEQYF. DNA for the CDR3: TGCGCCAGCAGCATATGGGGTGACAGACCCCCCTACGAGCAGTACTTC. Drawing the rest from reference TRBV5-1 and TRBJ2-7, the complete variable domain is KAGVTQTPRYLIKTRGQQVTLSCSPISGHRSVSWYQQTPGQGLQFLFEYFSETQRNKGNFPGRFSGRQFSNSRSEMNVSTLELGDSALYLCASSIWGDRPPYEQYFGPGTRLTVT.

In this sample, this clonotype turned up many times. This chain links TRBV10-3 with TRBJ2-7, with 13 bases matching TRBD2. The CDR3 runs 14 residues. V was clipped by 3 bases and J by 5 bases; unmatched bases: 1. CDR1 ENHRY and CDR2 SYGVKD come from the germline V gene. In DNA form, the CDR3 reads TGTGCCATCAGTGACGGACTAGCGGGAGACGAGCAGTACTTC. Translation gives CAISDGLAGDEQYF.

This chain uses TRBV9 with TRBJ2-7; D not certain. V lost 1 base to trimming and J lost 3 bases, with 14 bases between them. The CDR3 has 15 residues. The germline CDR1 and CDR2 sequences are SGDLS and YYNGEE. The CDR3 loop is CASSVRQVPFYEQYF. The CDR3 DNA is TGTGCCAGCAGCGTACGGCAGGTACCTTTCTACGAGCAGTACTTC.

Regarding this clonotype: A much larger clone lies one base from this, so it may be a read error. The rearrangement links TRBV9 to TRBJ1-2; D unclear. From germline, CDR1 is SGDLS and CDR2 YYNGEE. The CDR3 extends over 11 amino acids. In DNA form, the CDR3 reads TGTACCAGCAGTGAACACTATGGCTACACCTTC. It codes for CTSSEHYGYTF. Complete variable domain (other parts from reference TRBV9 and TRBJ1-2): DSGVTQTPKHLITATGQRVTLRCSPRSGDLSVYWYQQSLDQGLQFLIQYYNGEERAKGNILERFSAQQFPDLHSELNLSSLELGDSALYFCTSSEHYGYTFGSGTRLTVV.

Many counts were recorded for this clonotype. V gene TRBV19 combines with J gene TRBJ1-5; D is uncertain. The CDR3 has 15 amino acids. In germline, CDR1 is LNHDA, CDR2 SQIVND (reference sequence). V was trimmed by 7 bases and J by 2 bases, leaving 15 bases between them. The CDR3 sequence is CASILGGTGNQPQHF. The CDR3 nucleotides are TGTGCCAGTATATTGGGCGGTACTGGCAATCAGCCCCAGCATTTT.

With respect to this clonotype: A much larger clone differs by one base, so this may be a read error. The gene calls are TRBV20-1 and TRBJ2-2, with TRBD2 matching over 8 bases. CDR1 DFQATT and CDR2 SNEGSKA come from the germline V gene (reference sequence). This CDR3 contains 14 residues. CDR3: CSVRTSGCTGELFF. CDR3 bases: TGCAGTGTTAGAACTAGCGGCTGCACCGGGGAGCTGTTTTTT.

V is TRBV5-1 and J is TRBJ2-2; 12 bases map to TRBD2. Germline CDR1 is SGHRS and CDR2 is YFSETQ. The CDR3 runs to 19 residues. The trim removed 4 bases at V and 7 bases at J, leaving 17 bases unmatched. The CDR3: CASSRRTPLAGGPSGELFF. CDR3 coding DNA: TGCGCCAGCAGCCGGAGGACCCCCCTAGCGGGAGGGCCGAGCGGGGAGCTGTTTTTT.

In its sample, this clonotype was seen many times. V is TRBV7-2 and J is TRBJ1-3; D uncertain. This CDR3 comprises 14 residues. Germline CDR1 reads SGHTA; CDR2 reads FQGNSA. V was cut by 7 bases and J by 0 bases, with 10 bases left in between. The CDR3 is CASMADNSGNTIYF. The CDR3 DNA sequence: TGTGCCAGCATGGCGGATAACTCTGGAAACACCATATATTTT.

In this sample, this clonotype turned up many times. The gene calls are TRBV10-3 and TRBJ2-2; perhaps TRBD2 as D (6 bases). Germline V gene sequence: CDR1 ENHRY, CDR2 SYGVKD. The CDR3 spans 14 residues. V dropped 7 bases and J dropped 6 bases, with 15 bases sitting between them. DNA for the CDR3: TGTGCCATCACCCCACGTGGGGGGTCCGGGGAGCTGTTTTTT. It is translated as CAITPRGGSGELFF.

This clonotype was seen ten or more times. The chain has TRBV5-1 and TRBJ1-3, with 12 bases identical to TRBD1. CDR3 size: 16 residues. The germline V gene has CDR1 SGHRS and CDR2 YFSETQ. Trimming at V came to 4 bases and at J to 3 bases, leaving 5 bases not matched to a gene. DNA for the CDR3: TGCGCCAGCAGCCGAGGGACAGGGGGCTTTGGAAACACCATATATTTT. It yields the protein CASSRGTGGFGNTIYF.

A remark on this clonotype: One junction end disagrees with the germline gene, perhaps due to a read error. The chain links TRBV7-2 to TRBJ1-5, with D unclear. The CDR3 sequence is 16 residues long. Per germline, CDR1 SGHTA and CDR2 FQGNSA. The CDR3 sequence is CASSQDDVVGNQPQHF. For the CDR3, the DNA is TGCGCCAGCAGCCAAGATGACGTAGTGGGCAATCAGCCCCAGCATTTT.

This clonotype was counted between two and nine times. The rearrangement links TRBV19 to TRBJ2-3; 14 bases line up with TRBD2. The CDR3 has 17 residues. Germline loops: CDR1 LNHDA, CDR2 SQIVND (reference sequence). The ends lost 7 bases at V and 8 bases at J; junction bases unmatched: 14. The CDR3 loop is CASTGIDGLAGGPTQYF. CDR3 DNA sequence: TGTGCCAGTACCGGAATCGATGGACTAGCGGGAGGACCTACGCAGTATTTT.

This clonotype was recorded a few times. CDR3 amino acids: CASKSGRGTDTQYF. The CDR3 DNA is TGTGCCAGCAAAAGCGGGAGGGGCACAGATACGCAGTATTTT. This chain uses TRBV9 with TRBJ2-3; 10 bases agree with TRBD2. Germline loops: CDR1 SGDLS, CDR2 YYNGEE. The CDR3 runs to 14 residues. After removal of 6 bases from V and 1 base from J, the junction contained 2 bases not matched to a gene.

The V call is TRBV25-1, the J call TRBJ1-6; D gene uncertain. This CDR3 comprises 14 residues. The V end was cut by 3 bases, the J end by 4 bases, with 7 bases between. Germline V gene sequence: CDR1 MGHDK, CDR2 SYGVNS. The CDR3: CASSDPGYNSPLHF. CDR3 sequence (DNA): TGTGCCAGCAGTGATCCAGGATATAATTCACCCCTCCACTTT. Complete variable domain (other parts from reference TRBV25-1 and TRBJ1-6): EADIYQTPRYLVIGTGKKITLECSQTMGHDKMYWYQQDPGMELHLIHYSYGVNSTEKGDLSSESTVSRIRTEHFPLTLESARPSHTSQYLCASSDPGYNSPLHFGNGTRLTVT.

This clonotype was recorded at least ten times. The J gene is TRBJ1-1, the V gene TRBV6-5; D is ambiguous. The V end was cut by 2 bases, the J end by 5 bases, with 3 bases between. This CDR3 region has 11 residues. Germline lookup yields CDR1 MNHEY and CDR2 SVGAGI. CDR3 sequence (DNA): TGTGCCAGCAGTTACCCGACTGAAGCTTTCTTT. Protein product: CASSYPTEAFF.

This clonotype was found many times. This chain links TRBV5-1 with TRBJ1-5; TRBD1 aligns across 7 bases. Germline V gives CDR1 SGHRS, CDR2 YFSETQ. The CDR3 sequence is 15 residues long. With 2 bases clipped from V and 8 bases from J, the junction kept 10 bases outside the gene matches. The CDR3 DNA reads as TGCGCCAGCAGCTTTGGAGCAGGGGGTGGGGAGCCCCAGCATTTT. The encoded protein is CASSFGAGGGEPQHF.

In its sample, this clonotype was seen many times. The V and J genes are TRBV7-2 and TRBJ2-2; 10 nucleotides match TRBD1. Germline V gene sequence: CDR1 SGHTA, CDR2 FQGNSA. The CDR3 has 15 residues. Trimming at V came to 3 bases and at J to 6 bases, leaving 4 bases not matched to a gene. CDR3 amino acids: CASSFGQGEAGELFF. DNA of the CDR3: TGTGCCAGCAGCTTTGGACAGGGGGAGGCCGGGGAGCTGTTTTTT.

This clonotype came up many times. The chain has TRBV10-3 and TRBJ2-2; 9 bases align to TRBD1. Looked up from germline, CDR1 is ENHRY and CDR2 is SYGVKD. Trimming took 4 bases from V and 6 from J; bases not matched to a gene: 0. CDR3 size: 13 residues. The CDR3 bases are TGTGCCATCAGTGGACAGGGGGCCGGGGAGCTGTTTTTT. It yields the protein CAISGQGAGELFF.

This clonotype has ten or more counts. The chain employs TRBV14 and TRBJ2-7, with D perhaps being TRBD1 or TRBD2 (5 bases each). This CDR3 has 15 residues. CDR1 SGHDN and CDR2 FVKESK come from the germline V gene. V dropped 4 bases and J dropped 3 bases, with 16 bases sitting between them. The CDR3 DNA reads TGTGCCAGCAGCCCCGAAGGGGAGCCGCTCTACGAGCAGTACTTC. Its protein product is CASSPEGEPLYEQYF.

The chain employs TRBV10-2 and TRBJ1-6, with a possible D match to TRBD1 (5 bases). The CDR3 runs 15 residues. Germline CDR1 reads WSHSY; CDR2 reads SAAADI. Trimming removed 6 bases at V and 8 bases at J, with 17 bases between. CDR3 nucleotide sequence: TGCGCCAGCAGCCAAGAAGGCTGCAGGGATTCACCCCTCCACTTT. It is translated as CASSQEGCRDSPLHF.

Note on this clonotype: The final CDR3 position lacks the conserved phenylalanine or tryptophan, pointing to a likely read error. V is TRBV2 and J is TRBJ2-7; 10 nucleotides line up with TRBD2. The CDR3 is 15 amino acids. Trimming cost V 6 bases and J 0 bases; bases outside gene matches: 5. The germline V gene has CDR1 SNHLY and CDR2 FYNNEI. The CDR3 sequence: CASSLSGRVSYEQYL. Written as DNA, the CDR3 is TGTGCCAGCAGCCTCAGCGGGAGGGTCTCCTACGAGCAGTACCTC.

CDR3 in DNA: TGTGCCAGCAGTTTAATGGGGGACAACACTGAAGCTTTCTTT. Protein sequence: CASSLMGDNTEAFF. V usage is TRBV7-9 and J usage is TRBJ1-1, with D possibly TRBD1 on 5 matching bases. V was clipped by 6 bases and J by 2 bases, with 13 bases between them. Germline values: CDR1 SEHNR, CDR2 FQNEAQ (reference sequence). CDR3 length: 14 residues.